The rows below give T cell receptor beta chains drawn from one sample of a study of blood T cell repertoires in COVID-19. The protocol was immunoSEQ multiplex PCR, while the TCRdb copy is restricted to in-frame clones and leaves out a portion. The repertoire consists of 95,000 to 100,000 clones, with around 85% occurring once and the leading ten covering 17%. The sample consisted of peripheral blood. The receptors here all came from a woman in her sixties with acute or convalescent COVID-19. Both conserved end residues are part of each CDR3. The order of the fields is V gene, clone size, J gene, D gene, CDR3 protein, CDR3 DNA. A D gene is named only where the DNA matches it firmly. Where a row states a size, it is once, few, many or the class of an expanded clone; other rows omit it.

V gene: TRBV6-1
clone size: once
J gene: TRBJ1-2
D gene: -
CDR3 protein: CASSENGGSYGYTF
CDR3 DNA: TGTGCCAGCAGTGAAAACGGGGGTAGCTATGGCTACACCTTC

V gene: TRBV2
clone size: -
J gene: TRBJ1-2
D gene: TRBD1
CDR3 protein: CASSGDRGTYGYTF
CDR3 DNA: TGTGCCAGCAGCGGAGACAGGGGAACCTATGGCTACACCTTC

V gene: TRBV5-1
clone size: -
J gene: TRBJ2-7
D gene: TRBD1
CDR3 protein: CASSLAGTGDEQYF
CDR3 DNA: TGCGCCAGCAGCTTGGCGGGGACAGGGGACGAGCAGTACTTC

V gene: TRBV7-3
clone size: -
J gene: TRBJ2-3
D gene: TRBD2
CDR3 protein: CASSFGGSSTDTQYF
CDR3 DNA: TGTGCCAGCAGCTTCGGGGGGTCTAGCACAGATACGCAGTATTTT

V gene: TRBV30
clone size: -
J gene: TRBJ2-7
D gene: -
CDR3 protein: CAWSEGFRGPYEQYF
CDR3 DNA: TGTGCCTGGAGTGAGGGGTTTAGAGGCCCCTACGAGCAGTACTTC

V gene: TRBV2
clone size: -
J gene: TRBJ1-1
D gene: -
CDR3 protein: CASTITANTEAFF
CDR3 DNA: TGTGCCAGCACCATTACAGCGAACACTGAAGCTTTCTTT

V gene: TRBV6-5
clone size: -
J gene: TRBJ2-7
D gene: -
CDR3 protein: CASSPSGFSYEQYF
CDR3 DNA: TGTGCCAGCAGCCCATCCGGGTTTTCCTACGAGCAGTACTTC

V gene: TRBV2
clone size: -
J gene: TRBJ1-5
D gene: -
CDR3 protein: CASSELGQSNQPQHF
CDR3 DNA: TGTGCCAGCAGTGAACTGGGACAAAGCAATCAGCCCCAGCATTTT

V gene: TRBV6-2/TRBV6-3
clone size: -
J gene: TRBJ2-3
D gene: -
CDR3 protein: CASSGIDSRGTDTQYF
CDR3 DNA: TGTGCCAGCAGTGGGATCGACAGTCGGGGCACAGATACGCAGTATTTT

V gene: TRBV5-4
clone size: -
J gene: TRBJ1-6
D gene: TRBD1
CDR3 protein: CASSRTRDRIEPLHF
CDR3 DNA: TGTGCCAGCAGCCGGACCCGGGACAGGATAGAACCCCTCCACTTT

V gene: TRBV7-9
clone size: -
J gene: TRBJ1-2
D gene: -
CDR3 protein: CASSLAMDTNYGYTF
CDR3 DNA: TGTGCCAGCAGCTTAGCGATGGACACTAACTATGGCTACACCTTC

V gene: TRBV24-1
clone size: -
J gene: TRBJ1-5
D gene: -
CDR3 protein: CATSVSGEGNQPQHF
CDR3 DNA: TGTGCCACCAGTGTATCCGGGGAGGGCAATCAGCCCCAGCATTTT

V gene: TRBV6-6
clone size: -
J gene: TRBJ1-2
D gene: -
CDR3 protein: CASSYSTRSNYGYTF
CDR3 DNA: TGTGCCAGCAGTTACTCGACAAGATCTAACTATGGCTACACCTTC

V gene: TRBV5-1
clone size: -
J gene: TRBJ2-5
D gene: TRBD1
CDR3 protein: CASSRDRQETQYF
CDR3 DNA: TGCGCCAGCAGCAGGGACAGACAAGAGACCCAGTACTTC

V gene: TRBV30
clone size: -
J gene: TRBJ1-5
D gene: -
CDR3 protein: CAWRATGLRQPQHF
CDR3 DNA: TGTGCCTGGAGGGCTACAGGGTTACGACAGCCCCAGCATTTT

V gene: TRBV9
clone size: -
J gene: TRBJ2-4
D gene: -
CDR3 protein: CASSGLERGNIQYF
CDR3 DNA: TGTGCCAGCAGCGGACTGGAGCGAGGAAACATTCAGTACTTC

V gene: TRBV28
clone size: -
J gene: TRBJ1-5
D gene: -
CDR3 protein: CASRNGLAGQPQHF
CDR3 DNA: TGTGCCAGCAGGAACGGACTGGCCGGTCAGCCCCAGCATTTT

V gene: TRBV28
clone size: -
J gene: TRBJ1-5
D gene: TRBD1
CDR3 protein: CASRGTVPGQPQHF
CDR3 DNA: TGTGCCAGCCGTGGGACAGTTCCCGGTCAGCCCCAGCATTTT

V gene: TRBV28
clone size: -
J gene: TRBJ1-2
D gene: -
CDR3 protein: CASSLNPGDYGYTF
CDR3 DNA: TGTGCCAGCAGTTTAAACCCAGGGGACTATGGCTACACCTTC

V gene: TRBV2
clone size: -
J gene: TRBJ2-1
D gene: -
CDR3 protein: CASSTYNEQFF
CDR3 DNA: TGTGCCAGCAGCACTTACAATGAGCAGTTCTTC

V gene: TRBV2
clone size: -
J gene: TRBJ2-7
D gene: -
CDR3 protein: CASSARRVVIYEQYF
CDR3 DNA: TGTGCCAGCAGTGCCCGGAGGGTAGTTATCTACGAGCAGTACTTC

V gene: TRBV4-2
clone size: once
J gene: TRBJ2-3
D gene: TRBD2
CDR3 protein: CASSQDPLSGGSTDTQYF
CDR3 DNA: TGTGCCAGCAGCCAAGATCCCCTCAGCGGGGGTAGCACAGATACGCAGTATTTT

V gene: TRBV27
clone size: -
J gene: TRBJ1-4
D gene: -
CDR3 protein: CASSLLGPGEKLFF
CDR3 DNA: TGTGCCAGCAGTTTACTGGGGCCTGGAGAAAAACTGTTTTTT

V gene: TRBV10-3
clone size: -
J gene: TRBJ2-7
D gene: TRBD1
CDR3 protein: CAIRTGQGTDEQYF
CDR3 DNA: TGTGCCATCAGAACGGGACAGGGGACCGACGAGCAGTACTTC

V gene: TRBV7-2
clone size: -
J gene: TRBJ1-2
D gene: TRBD1
CDR3 protein: CASSPRGRGFDGYTF
CDR3 DNA: TGTGCCAGCAGCCCCCGGGGCAGGGGGTTCGATGGCTACACCTTC

V gene: TRBV5-4
clone size: -
J gene: TRBJ1-6
D gene: TRBD1
CDR3 protein: CASSPQGDPYNSPLHF
CDR3 DNA: TGTGCCAGCAGCCCTCAGGGGGACCCCTATAATTCACCCCTCCACTTT

V gene: TRBV28
clone size: -
J gene: TRBJ1-2
D gene: TRBD1
CDR3 protein: CASRPPSGGAWFRGYTF
CDR3 DNA: TGTGCCAGCAGGCCACCTTCAGGGGGCGCCTGGTTTCGGGGCTACACCTTC

V gene: TRBV6-5
clone size: -
J gene: TRBJ2-1
D gene: -
CDR3 protein: CASSWGRPSYNEQFF
CDR3 DNA: TGTGCCAGCAGCTGGGGCAGGCCCTCCTACAATGAGCAATTCTTC

V gene: TRBV19
clone size: few
J gene: TRBJ2-2
D gene: -
CDR3 protein: CASSIKAGVGGELFF
CDR3 DNA: TGTGCCAGTAGTATAAAGGCAGGGGTGGGCGGGGAGCTGTTTTTT

V gene: TRBV6-2/TRBV6-3
clone size: -
J gene: TRBJ2-2
D gene: TRBD2
CDR3 protein: CASSRTSGGVANTGELFF
CDR3 DNA: TGTGCCAGCAGTAGGACTAGCGGGGGTGTCGCGAACACCGGGGAGCTGTTTTTT

V gene: TRBV19
clone size: -
J gene: TRBJ1-5
D gene: -
CDR3 protein: CASSISGFGQPQHF
CDR3 DNA: TGTGCCAGTAGTATATCAGGGTTCGGTCAGCCCCAGCATTTT

V gene: TRBV10-3
clone size: -
J gene: TRBJ2-7
D gene: TRBD1
CDR3 protein: CAISESVTGNVNEQYF
CDR3 DNA: TGTGCCATCAGTGAGTCGGTGACAGGGAATGTGAACGAGCAGTACTTC

V gene: TRBV13
clone size: -
J gene: TRBJ1-6
D gene: -
CDR3 protein: CASSLRRNSPLHF
CDR3 DNA: TGTGCCAGCAGCTTACGGAGAAATTCACCCCTCCACTTT

V gene: TRBV11-3
clone size: -
J gene: TRBJ2-1
D gene: TRBD1
CDR3 protein: CASSFRVAGGYNEQFF
CDR3 DNA: TGTGCCAGCAGCTTTAGGGTAGCAGGGGGCTACAATGAGCAGTTCTTC

V gene: TRBV5-4
clone size: -
J gene: TRBJ1-1
D gene: -
CDR3 protein: CASSQNRVAEAFF
CDR3 DNA: TGTGCCAGCAGCCAAAACAGGGTAGCTGAAGCTTTCTTT

V gene: TRBV7-2
clone size: -
J gene: TRBJ2-1
D gene: -
CDR3 protein: CASSSAGISEQFF
CDR3 DNA: TGTGCCAGCAGCTCCGCGGGTATCAGTGAGCAGTTCTTC

V gene: TRBV9
clone size: -
J gene: TRBJ2-4
D gene: -
CDR3 protein: CASSVATRGDIQYF
CDR3 DNA: TGTGCCAGCAGCGTAGCAACACGCGGGGACATTCAGTACTTC

V gene: TRBV2
clone size: -
J gene: TRBJ2-3
D gene: -
CDR3 protein: CASAGLSDTQYF
CDR3 DNA: TGTGCCAGCGCCGGACTATCAGATACGCAGTATTTT

V gene: TRBV11-2
clone size: -
J gene: TRBJ1-5
D gene: -
CDR3 protein: CASSKTGNDQPQHF
CDR3 DNA: TGTGCCAGCAGCAAAACAGGGAATGATCAGCCCCAGCATTTT

V gene: TRBV7-7
clone size: few
J gene: TRBJ1-5
D gene: -
CDR3 protein: CASSLWQGHQPQHF
CDR3 DNA: TGTGCTAGCAGCTTATGGCAGGGCCATCAGCCCCAGCATTTT

V gene: TRBV12-3/TRBV12-4
clone size: -
J gene: TRBJ2-7
D gene: TRBD2
CDR3 protein: CASSLSGGEQYF
CDR3 DNA: TGTGCCAGCAGTTTATCGGGGGGGGAGCAGTACTTC

V gene: TRBV6-2/TRBV6-3
clone size: once
J gene: TRBJ1-5
D gene: TRBD1
CDR3 protein: CASSYHDRVGQPQHF
CDR3 DNA: TGTGCCAGCAGTTACCACGACAGGGTAGGGCAGCCCCAGCATTTT

V gene: TRBV9
clone size: -
J gene: TRBJ2-4
D gene: TRBD1
CDR3 protein: CASSVDTGVKNIQYF
CDR3 DNA: TGTGCCAGCAGCGTAGATACAGGGGTAAAAAACATTCAGTACTTC

V gene: TRBV19
clone size: -
J gene: TRBJ1-1
D gene: -
CDR3 protein: CASHSGGALNTEAFF
CDR3 DNA: TGTGCCAGCCACAGCGGGGGAGCCTTGAACACTGAAGCTTTCTTT

V gene: TRBV9
clone size: -
J gene: TRBJ1-1
D gene: TRBD1
CDR3 protein: CASSVTGTDTEAFF
CDR3 DNA: TGTGCCAGCAGCGTGACCGGGACAGACACTGAAGCTTTCTTT

V gene: TRBV30
clone size: once
J gene: TRBJ1-4
D gene: TRBD1
CDR3 protein: CALQGMGEKLFF
CDR3 DNA: TGTGCCCTACAGGGGATGGGGGAAAAACTGTTTTTT

V gene: TRBV2
clone size: -
J gene: TRBJ1-5
D gene: -
CDR3 protein: CASRGGAWQPQHF
CDR3 DNA: TGTGCCAGCAGGGGGGGGGCCTGGCAGCCCCAGCATTTT

V gene: TRBV2
clone size: few
J gene: TRBJ2-1
D gene: -
CDR3 protein: CASSVLTGLSSYNEQFF
CDR3 DNA: TGTGCCAGCAGTGTTTTGACAGGCTTAAGCTCCTACAATGAGCAGTTCTTC

V gene: TRBV5-6
clone size: -
J gene: TRBJ2-1
D gene: -
CDR3 protein: CASQLTLQEGEQFF
CDR3 DNA: TGTGCCAGCCAGCTAACTCTCCAGGAGGGTGAGCAGTTCTTC

V gene: TRBV11-2
clone size: -
J gene: TRBJ2-5
D gene: TRBD1
CDR3 protein: CASSPRTGIYYQETQYF
CDR3 DNA: TGTGCCAGCAGCCCAAGGACAGGAATATATTACCAAGAGACCCAGTACTTC

V gene: TRBV2
clone size: -
J gene: TRBJ1-2
D gene: TRBD1
CDR3 protein: CASWDRGNYGYTF
CDR3 DNA: TGTGCCAGTTGGGACAGGGGCAACTATGGCTACACCTTC

V gene: TRBV5-6
clone size: -
J gene: TRBJ1-2
D gene: -
CDR3 protein: CASSLVSGDGYTF
CDR3 DNA: TGTGCCAGCAGCTTGGTGTCAGGGGATGGCTACACCTTC

V gene: TRBV15
clone size: -
J gene: TRBJ1-6
D gene: -
CDR3 protein: CATSRGQNNSPLHF
CDR3 DNA: TGTGCCACCAGCAGAGGACAGAATAATTCACCCCTCCACTTT

V gene: TRBV7-2
clone size: -
J gene: TRBJ1-2
D gene: -
CDR3 protein: CASSLGRGAYGYTF
CDR3 DNA: TGTGCCAGCAGCTTAGGGAGGGGAGCCTATGGCTACACCTTC

V gene: TRBV18
clone size: -
J gene: TRBJ1-2
D gene: TRBD1
CDR3 protein: CASSPGQGHGYTF
CDR3 DNA: TGTGCCAGCTCACCTGGACAGGGGCATGGCTACACCTTC

V gene: TRBV2
clone size: -
J gene: TRBJ1-1
D gene: TRBD1
CDR3 protein: CATFRDRGVNTEAFF
CDR3 DNA: TGTGCCACATTCCGGGACAGGGGGGTGAACACTGAAGCTTTCTTT

V gene: TRBV15
clone size: once
J gene: TRBJ1-5
D gene: -
CDR3 protein: CATSRGLVGRNQPQHF
CDR3 DNA: TGTGCCACCAGCAGAGGGCTCGTGGGGAGGAATCAGCCCCAGCATTTT

V gene: TRBV7-9
clone size: once
J gene: TRBJ1-2
D gene: TRBD1
CDR3 protein: CASSVGQGWGYTF
CDR3 DNA: TGTGCCAGCAGCGTCGGACAGGGGTGGGGCTACACCTTC

V gene: TRBV18
clone size: once
J gene: TRBJ1-3
D gene: TRBD1
CDR3 protein: CASSTTGKSSGNTIYF
CDR3 DNA: TGTGCCAGCTCAACGACAGGGAAAAGCTCTGGAAACACCATATATTTT